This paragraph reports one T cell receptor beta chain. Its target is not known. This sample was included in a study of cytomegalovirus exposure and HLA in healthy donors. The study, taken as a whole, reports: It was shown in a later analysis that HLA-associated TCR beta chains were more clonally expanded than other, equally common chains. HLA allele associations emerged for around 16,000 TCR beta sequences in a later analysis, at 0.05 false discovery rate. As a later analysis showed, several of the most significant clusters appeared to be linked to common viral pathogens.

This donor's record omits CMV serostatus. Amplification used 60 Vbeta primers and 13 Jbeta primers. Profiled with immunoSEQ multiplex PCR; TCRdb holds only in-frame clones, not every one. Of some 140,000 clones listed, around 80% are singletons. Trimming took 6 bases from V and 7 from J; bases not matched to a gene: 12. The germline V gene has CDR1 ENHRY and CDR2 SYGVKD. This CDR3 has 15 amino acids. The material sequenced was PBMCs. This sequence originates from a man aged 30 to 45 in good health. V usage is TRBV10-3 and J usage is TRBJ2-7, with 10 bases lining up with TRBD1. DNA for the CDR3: TGTGCCATCAGCGCCCCGGGACAGGGGTTTAGTGAGCAGTACTTC. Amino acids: CAISAPGQGFSEQYF.